Described below is a single T cell receptor (beta chain) sequence and its context. In the authors' workflow: Scientists estimated how many nucleated cells there were by amplifying reference gene primers. Method: immunoSEQ multiplex PCR; TCRdb's copy keeps in-frame clones and lacks some. D and trimming were read from the DNA, whereas the V and J calls and clone size are those reported in that table. The repertoire has about 300,000 clones, around 92% of them found once; the top ten carry 1.5% to 2%. The sample originates from a study of blood T cell repertoires in COVID-19. Overall study context: Both acute and convalescent COVID-19 samples were obtained from the United States, Italy and Spain. PBMCs, B-cell-depleted T cells, or T cells were the source of the cDNA or gDNA that made up the material.

Enrolled during active infection, Seattle patients were then followed longitudinally. Germline V gene lookup returns CDR1 MRHNA and CDR2 SNTAGT. The CDR3 runs 16 residues. J gave up 0 bases and V 2 bases, and 4 bases lay outside the gene matches. The J gene is TRBJ2-3, the V gene TRBV6-4, with TRBD2 matching 8 bases. This TCR derives from a woman under 40 with COVID-19, enrolled during active disease. Sequencing was done on a sample of peripheral blood. This CDR3 reads CASSDGAGGSTDTQYF. The CDR3 nucleotides are TGTGCCAGCAGTGACGGCGCGGGGGGCAGCACAGATACGCAGTATTTT.